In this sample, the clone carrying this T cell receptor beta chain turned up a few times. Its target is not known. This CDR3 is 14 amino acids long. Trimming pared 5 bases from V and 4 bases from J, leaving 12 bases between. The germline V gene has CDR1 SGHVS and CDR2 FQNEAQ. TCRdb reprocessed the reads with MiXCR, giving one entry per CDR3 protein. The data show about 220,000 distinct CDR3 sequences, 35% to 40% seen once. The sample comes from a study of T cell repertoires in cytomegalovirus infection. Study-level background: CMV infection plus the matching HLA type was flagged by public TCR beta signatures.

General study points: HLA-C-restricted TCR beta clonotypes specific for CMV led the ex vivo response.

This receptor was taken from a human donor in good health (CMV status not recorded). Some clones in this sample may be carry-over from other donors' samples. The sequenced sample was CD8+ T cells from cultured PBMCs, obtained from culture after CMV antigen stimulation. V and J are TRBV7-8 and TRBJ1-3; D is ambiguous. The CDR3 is CASSPGGSGNTIYF. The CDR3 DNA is TGTGCCAGCAGCCCGGGTGGGTCGGGAAACACCATATATTTT.